Reported below is one T cell receptor beta chain. Its antigen target is currently unknown. Per-base quality was not reported, and no clone a single base away is much larger than it. The donors were healthy, HIV-negative adults who had no recently reported acute infections or vaccinations. All donors were Caucasian adults living in Nashville, Tennessee, USA. Magnetic negative selection was used to enrich CD4+ T cells, after which naive cells were positively selected on CD45RA and the negative fraction became the memory subset. Blood was obtained by leukapheresis, after which PBMCs were separated by Ficoll-Histopaque density gradient centrifugation and cryopreserved in liquid nitrogen vapor phase. Analytical flow cytometry was used to check the purity and quantity of every magnetically sorted T cell population. Genomic DNA was isolated from each sorted fraction and quantified by UV absorbance on a Nanodrop 2000c.

The data are from a study of shared clonotypes between healthy human individuals (dated by TCRdb to 2019 to 2021). Regarding the research as a whole: A couple of women and a few men aged 18 to 49 years were included in the cohort. For each donor, CD4 naive and CD4 memory were each run on three plates, CD8 naive on two plates, and CD8 memory on one plate. To estimate repertoire size and how much clonotypes are shared between individuals, the study performed deep sequencing of blood TCR repertoires from five healthy adults. Libraries were prepared and TCR repertoires were sequenced by different laboratories using diverse techniques, in order to increase sequencing depth and limit assay-specific biases. Between about 0.9 and 8.9 billion PBMCs per donor were obtained by leukapheresis. Overall study results and their limits: About 4.5% of naive CD4, around 3.6% of naive CD8, approximately 2% of memory CD4, and 0.4% of memory CD8 clonotypes were shared across a few donors. Sampling was restricted to blood, and TCR repertoires in tissue are likely to differ from TCR repertoires in blood. Pairwise subsampling led to the expectation that sequencing depth would affect the degree of clonotype sharing among donors. Because the study included only a small number of donors, the genetic and exposure-history diversity represented was limited. Even with the large sequencing depth, rarefaction of the sorted-subset datasets indicated that sequencing was incomplete. Naive subsets generally had larger estimated clonotype richness than memory subsets. Compared with non-shared clonotypes, the clonotypes found in all four sorted-subset donors had higher generation probabilities.

Using the deep immunoSEQ assay, multiplex PCR amplified TCR CDR3 regions from genomic DNA. Extracted genomic DNA from each cell subset was spread evenly across all wells of several immunoSEQ 96-well plates, with each plate serving as a replicate. For sorted subsets, about 0.2 ug genomic DNA, equal to 30,000 to 35,000 T cell genomes, was loaded into each replicate PCR. Purified libraries were measured with a Qubit 3.0 fluorometer, size-checked on a Bioanalyzer 2100, and measured again with the KAPA Library Quantification kit. Every immunoSEQ 96-well plate was sequenced on a separate single-read 150-cycle Illumina NextSeq 550 flow cell. The authors' pipeline ran thus. Because the immunoSEQ output held only junctional sequences and lacked quality scores, the filtering could not match the filtering applied to full-length reads. Sequences were annotated with PyIR, a Python wrapper for IgBLAST v1.9, using IMGT germline references to assign V/J genes and CDR3. Reads were filtered out if the reads had weak V/J assignments (E-value above 1e-6), no CDR3, stop codons, out-of-frame junctions, or ambiguous translated residues. A V3J clonotype was defined by an identical inferred V gene, J gene, and CDR3 amino acid sequence. Percentage overlap between repertoires was calculated by dividing the number of shared unique clonotypes by the size of the smaller repertoire. Repertoire richness was assessed with RTK rarefaction, the Chao1 estimator, and Recon v2.1 estimates of unobserved clonotypes. Generation probabilities for all TCRbeta clonotypes obtained by the gDNA method from four donors were computed using OLGA. TCRdb limited this immuneACCESS table to in-frame rearrangements with V and J called. A share of clones is missing; checked studies link under half to unresolved V genes, and the rest is unexplained. D and trimming were read from the DNA, whereas the V and J calls and clone size are those reported in that table. The sample table records 2 million to 2.5 million clones; under 95% of these occur just once. Together, the top ten hold approximately 0.41% of the sample.

Material for sequencing was naive CD4+ T cells from PBMCs. The label giving this sample's cell subset or site can be read as: CD45RA+ positively selected. The TCR was taken from a young man in good health. Some clones in this sample may be carry-over from other donors' samples.

At the DNA level, the sequence is TGTGCCAGCAGCGACGGGACAGTTCTTAACAATGAGCAGTTCTTC. Its amino acids are CASSDGTVLNNEQFF. The chain links TRBV25-1 with TRBJ2-1; 7 middle bases align to TRBD1. CDR1 and CDR2 (MGHDK, SYGVNS) derive from the germline V gene. From its cysteine to its phenylalanine, the CDR3 spans 15 amino acids. The kept DNA is CDR3 alone, 45 bases in frame from the first base. Trimming takes 6 bases off V and 5 bases off J; junction bases not matched to a gene: 10.